The present T cell receptor (beta chain) was sequenced within a study of T cells in Graves' hyperthyroidism and ophthalmopathy. About the research overall: Peripheral blood was collected at initial diagnosis, before any treatment.

Study-wide results and limits: Blood also held most thyroid clonotypes expanded beyond 0.001. The model forecast ophthalmopathy, anticipating it by a median around 6.5 months before onset.

The CDR3 regions of TCR beta were amplified from RNA transcripts. The primer set for the first-round RT-PCR of the TCR CDR3 was HTBI. TCRdb reprocessed the multiplex PCR reads via MiXCR and lists one record per CDR3 protein. Of under 450,000 distinct CDR3 sequences listed, approximately 18% are singletons. This clonotype is a singleton in its sample. Its matching antigen is unknown. The sequenced sample consisted of blood. The receptor was derived from a woman in her twenties or thirties with Graves' hyperthyroidism that later progressed to Graves' ophthalmopathy.

The CDR3 spells CASSPGSLVGNEQFF. CDR3 DNA: TGCGCCAGCAGCCCGGGGTCCCTAGTGGGCAATGAGCAGTTCTTC. The chain links TRBV5-1 to TRBJ2-1; tentatively, D is TRBD2 (5 bases). Germline assignment: CDR1 SGHRS and CDR2 YFSETQ. V was clipped by 4 bases and J by 6 bases, with 17 bases between them. CDR3 length: 15 amino acids.